Listed below are T cell receptor beta chains from one sample, sequenced in a study of blood T cell repertoires in COVID-19. Profiled with immunoSEQ multiplex PCR; TCRdb holds only in-frame clones, not every one. The sample holds approximately 220,000 clones, approximately 86% seen once. Sequences were obtained from PBMCs or T cells enriched from blood (not recorded which). The receptors shown here come from a woman in her thirties or forties with acute COVID-19. Both conserved end residues are part of each CDR3. A D gene is named only where the DNA matches it firmly. Rows may omit the clone size; those that give it use once, few, many or a size class.

j_call d_call clone_size v_call cdr3_nt cdr3_aa
TRBJ2-7 - once TRBV7-2 TGTGCCAGCAGCTTAGAGTGGTCGGTCTACGAGCAGTACTTC CASSLEWSVYEQYF
TRBJ1-1 TRBD1 - TRBV2 TGTGCCAGCTTACAGGACAGGGGTGGCACTGAAGCTTTCTTT CASLQDRGGTEAFF
TRBJ2-7 - - TRBV5-1 TGCGCCAGCAGCTTGATCCAGGGTACCTACGAGCAGTACTTC CASSLIQGTYEQYF
TRBJ1-1 - - TRBV2 TGTGCCAGCAGTGCACAGGGATATGAAGCTTTCTTT CASSAQGYEAFF
TRBJ1-5 - - TRBV18 TGTGCCAGCTCACGTGGCGGGAATCAGCCCCAGCATTTT CASSRGGNQPQHF
TRBJ2-7 - once TRBV27 TGTGCCAGCAGTTTATCATCCGTCTACGAGCAGTACTTC CASSLSSVYEQYF
TRBJ2-1 - - TRBV24-1 TGTGCCACCAGTGTTCCGGACAGAAATGAGCAGTTCTTC CATSVPDRNEQFF
TRBJ2-7 - - TRBV6-1 TGTGCCAGCAGTGAAACATGGCAGGGCGAGCAGTACTTC CASSETWQGEQYF
TRBJ2-1 TRBD2 - TRBV27 TGTGCCAGCAGTTCCCCATACGGCGGGAGGGCCGCTTACAATGAGCAGTTCTTC CASSSPYGGRAAYNEQFF
TRBJ2-2 - - TRBV19 TGTGCCACCACCCCTCGACAGACTAACACCGGGGAGCTGTTTTTT CATTPRQTNTGELFF